The source of this T cell receptor (beta chain) is a study of identical twins. A few counts support this clonotype. The junction shows a germline mismatch at one end, possibly a read error. TCRdb recomputed calls from the 5' RACE reads with MiXCR, one row per CDR3 protein. The sample carries roughly 690,000 distinct CDR3 sequences, over 20% recorded once. The germline gives CDR1 SSHAT, CDR2 FNYEAQ (reference sequence). The CDR3 totals 15 residues. The same specimen was also included in a second study, on T cells expressing NK-cell markers. From that second work: Once again these clonotypes came out on top in the CD3+CD56-NKG2C+ fraction of a few donors. Clarity on HCMV specificity was lacking for the expanded NKG2C+ T cell clones.

The V gene is TRBV7-7, the J gene TRBJ2-3; D is unresolved. The sequence came from a woman aged 18-29 years in good health. The sample was PBMCs. DNA for the CDR3: TGTGCTAGCAGCTGGGGTCCGGCAGGCACAGATACGCAGTATTTT. Its protein is CASSWGPAGTDTQYF.